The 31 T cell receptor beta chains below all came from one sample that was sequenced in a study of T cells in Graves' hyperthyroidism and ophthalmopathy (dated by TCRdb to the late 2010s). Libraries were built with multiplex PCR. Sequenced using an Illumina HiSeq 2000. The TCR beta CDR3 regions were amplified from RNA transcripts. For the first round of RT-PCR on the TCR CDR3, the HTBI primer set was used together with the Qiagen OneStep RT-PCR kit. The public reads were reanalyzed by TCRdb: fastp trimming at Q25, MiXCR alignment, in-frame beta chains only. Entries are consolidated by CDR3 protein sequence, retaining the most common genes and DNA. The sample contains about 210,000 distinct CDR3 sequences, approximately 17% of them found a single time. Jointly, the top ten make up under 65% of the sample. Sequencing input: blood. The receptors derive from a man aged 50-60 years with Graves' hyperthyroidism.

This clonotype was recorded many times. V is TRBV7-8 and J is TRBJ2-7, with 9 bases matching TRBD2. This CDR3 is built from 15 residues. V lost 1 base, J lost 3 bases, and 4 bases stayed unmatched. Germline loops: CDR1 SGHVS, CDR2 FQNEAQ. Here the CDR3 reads CASSLVASGNYEQYF. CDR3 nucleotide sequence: TGTGCCAGCAGCTTAGTGGCTAGCGGGAACTACGAGCAGTACTTC.

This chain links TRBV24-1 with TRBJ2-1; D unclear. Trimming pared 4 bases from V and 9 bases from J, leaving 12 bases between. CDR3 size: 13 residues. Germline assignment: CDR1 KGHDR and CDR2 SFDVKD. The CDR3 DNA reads TGTGCCACCAGTGAAGGTAGCCTAGGTGAGCAGTTCTTC. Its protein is CATSEGSLGEQFF.

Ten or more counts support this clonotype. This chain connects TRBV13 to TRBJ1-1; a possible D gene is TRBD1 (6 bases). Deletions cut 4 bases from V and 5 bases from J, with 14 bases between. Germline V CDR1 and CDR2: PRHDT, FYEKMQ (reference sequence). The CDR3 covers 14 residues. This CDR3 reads CASSSVRGGTEAFF. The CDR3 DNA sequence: TGTGCCAGCAGCTCTGTCAGGGGCGGGACTGAAGCTTTCTTT. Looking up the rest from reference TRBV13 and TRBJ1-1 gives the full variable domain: AAGVIQSPRHLIKEKRETATLKCYPIPRHDTVYWYQQGPGQDPQFLISFYEKMQSDKGSIPDRFSAQQFSDYHSELNMSSLELGDSALYFCASSSVRGGTEAFFGQGTRLTVV.

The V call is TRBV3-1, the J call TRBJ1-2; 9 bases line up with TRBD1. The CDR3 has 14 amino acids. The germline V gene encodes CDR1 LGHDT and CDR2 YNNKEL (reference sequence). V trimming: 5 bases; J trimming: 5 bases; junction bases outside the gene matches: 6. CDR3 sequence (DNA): TGTGCCAGCAGCGTCCCCGGGACAGGGTATGGCTACACCTTC. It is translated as CASSVPGTGYGYTF.

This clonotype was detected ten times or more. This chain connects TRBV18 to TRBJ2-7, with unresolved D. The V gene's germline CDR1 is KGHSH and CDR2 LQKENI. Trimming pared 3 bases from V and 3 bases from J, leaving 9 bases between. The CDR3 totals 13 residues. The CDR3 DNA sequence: TGTGCCAGCTCACCCCGGGCGAACTACGAGCAGTACTTC. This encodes CASSPRANYEQYF.

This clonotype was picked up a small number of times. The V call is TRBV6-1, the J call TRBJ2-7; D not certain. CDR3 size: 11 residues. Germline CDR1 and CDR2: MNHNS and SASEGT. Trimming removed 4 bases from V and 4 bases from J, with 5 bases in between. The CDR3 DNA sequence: TGTGCCAGCAGTGTAGGATACGAGCAGTACTTC. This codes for CASSVGYEQYF.

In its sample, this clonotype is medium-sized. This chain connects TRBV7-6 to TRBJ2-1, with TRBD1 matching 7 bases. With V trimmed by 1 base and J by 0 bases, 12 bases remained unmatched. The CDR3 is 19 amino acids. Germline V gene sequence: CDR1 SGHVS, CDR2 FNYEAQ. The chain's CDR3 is CASSLGSFSSGGSYNEQFF. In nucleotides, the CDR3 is TGTGCCAGCAGCTTAGGCTCTTTCTCCTCAGGGGGCTCCTACAATGAGCAGTTCTTC.

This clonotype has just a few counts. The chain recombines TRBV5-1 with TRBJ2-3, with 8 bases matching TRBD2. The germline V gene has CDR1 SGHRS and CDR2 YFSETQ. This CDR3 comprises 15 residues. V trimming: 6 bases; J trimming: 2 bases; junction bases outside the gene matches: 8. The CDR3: CASTTGLAPTDTQYF. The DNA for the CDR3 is TGCGCCAGCACTACCGGACTAGCTCCCACAGATACGCAGTATTTT.

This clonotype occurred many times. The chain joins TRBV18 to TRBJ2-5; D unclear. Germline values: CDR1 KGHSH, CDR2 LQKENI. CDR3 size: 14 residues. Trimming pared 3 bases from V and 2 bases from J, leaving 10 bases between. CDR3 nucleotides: TGTGCCAGCTCACCTATCGACGGTCAAGAGACCCAGTACTTC. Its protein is CASSPIDGQETQYF.

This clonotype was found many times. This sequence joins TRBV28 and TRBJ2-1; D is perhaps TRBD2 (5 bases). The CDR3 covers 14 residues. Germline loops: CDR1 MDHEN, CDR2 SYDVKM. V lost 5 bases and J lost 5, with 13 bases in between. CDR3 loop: CASSIAGGHNEQFF. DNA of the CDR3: TGTGCCAGCAGTATAGCTGGAGGCCACAATGAGCAGTTCTTC.

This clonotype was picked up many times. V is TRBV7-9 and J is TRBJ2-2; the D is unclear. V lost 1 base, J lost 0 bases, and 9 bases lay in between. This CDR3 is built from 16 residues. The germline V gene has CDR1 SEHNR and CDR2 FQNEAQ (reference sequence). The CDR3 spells CASSLVRRSNTGELFF. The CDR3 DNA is TGTGCCAGCAGCTTAGTAAGACGGTCGAACACCGGGGAGCTGTTTTTT.

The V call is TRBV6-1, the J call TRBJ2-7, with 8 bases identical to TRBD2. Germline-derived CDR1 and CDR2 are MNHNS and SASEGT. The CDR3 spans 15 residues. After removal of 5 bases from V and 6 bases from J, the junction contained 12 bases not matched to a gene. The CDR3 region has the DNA TGTGCCAGCAGTTGGGTAGCGGGACCTCTACCCGAGCAGTACTTC. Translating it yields CASSWVAGPLPEQYF.

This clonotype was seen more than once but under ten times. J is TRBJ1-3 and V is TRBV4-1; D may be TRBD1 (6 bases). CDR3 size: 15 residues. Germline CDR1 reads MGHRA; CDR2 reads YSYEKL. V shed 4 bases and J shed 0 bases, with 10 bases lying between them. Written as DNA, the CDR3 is TGCGCCAGCAGCCCTCGGGACACCTCTGGAAACACCATATATTTT. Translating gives CASSPRDTSGNTIYF.

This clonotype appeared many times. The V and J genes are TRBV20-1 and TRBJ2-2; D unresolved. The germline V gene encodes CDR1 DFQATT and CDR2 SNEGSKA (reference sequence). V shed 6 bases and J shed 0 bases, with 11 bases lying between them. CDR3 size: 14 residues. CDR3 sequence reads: CSANGVANTGELFF. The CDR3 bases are TGCAGTGCCAATGGGGTCGCGAACACCGGGGAGCTGTTTTTT.

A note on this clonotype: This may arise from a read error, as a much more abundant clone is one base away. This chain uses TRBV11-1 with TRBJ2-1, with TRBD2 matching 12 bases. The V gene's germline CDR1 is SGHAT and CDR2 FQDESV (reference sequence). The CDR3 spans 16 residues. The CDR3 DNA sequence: TGTGCCAGCAGCCCATGGACTAGCGGGACCTACAATGAGCTGTTCTTC. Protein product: CASSPWTSGTYNELFF.

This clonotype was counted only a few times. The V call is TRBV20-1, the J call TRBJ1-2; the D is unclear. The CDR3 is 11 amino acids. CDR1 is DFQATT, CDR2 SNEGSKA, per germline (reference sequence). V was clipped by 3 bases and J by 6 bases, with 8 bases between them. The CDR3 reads CSARKRDGYTF. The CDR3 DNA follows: TGCAGTGCTAGGAAAAGGGATGGCTACACCTTC.

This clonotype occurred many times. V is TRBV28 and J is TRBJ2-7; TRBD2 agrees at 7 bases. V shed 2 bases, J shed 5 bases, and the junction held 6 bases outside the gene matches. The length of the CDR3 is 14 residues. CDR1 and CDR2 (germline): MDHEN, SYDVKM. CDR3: CASSLGGRGDEQYF. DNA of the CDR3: TGTGCCAGCAGTTTAGGGGGGAGGGGTGACGAGCAGTACTTC.

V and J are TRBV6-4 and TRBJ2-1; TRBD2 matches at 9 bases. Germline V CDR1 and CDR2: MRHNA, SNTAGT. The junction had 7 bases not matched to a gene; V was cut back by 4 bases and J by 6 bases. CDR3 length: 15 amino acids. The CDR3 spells CASSAIAGVVNEQFF. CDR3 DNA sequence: TGTGCCAGCAGTGCAATAGCGGGAGTTGTCAATGAGCAGTTCTTC.

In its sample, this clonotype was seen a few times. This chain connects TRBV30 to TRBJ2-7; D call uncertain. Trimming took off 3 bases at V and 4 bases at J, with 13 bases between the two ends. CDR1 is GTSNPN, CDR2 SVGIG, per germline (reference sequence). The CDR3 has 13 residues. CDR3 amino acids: CAWRNRNLYEQYF. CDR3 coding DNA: TGTGCCTGGAGGAACCGAAACCTATACGAGCAGTACTTC.

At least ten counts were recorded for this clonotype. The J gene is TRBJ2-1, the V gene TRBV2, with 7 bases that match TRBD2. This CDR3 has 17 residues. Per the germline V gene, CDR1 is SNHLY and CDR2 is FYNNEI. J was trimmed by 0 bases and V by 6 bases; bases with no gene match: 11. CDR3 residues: CASRGWDTSASYNEQFF. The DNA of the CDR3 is TGTGCCAGCAGGGGATGGGATACTAGCGCCTCCTACAATGAGCAGTTCTTC.

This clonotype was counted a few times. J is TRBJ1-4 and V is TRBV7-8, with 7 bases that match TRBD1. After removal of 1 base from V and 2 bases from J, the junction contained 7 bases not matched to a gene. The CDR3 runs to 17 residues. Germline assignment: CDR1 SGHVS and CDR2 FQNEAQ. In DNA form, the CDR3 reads TGTGCCAGCAGCTTAGAATTGGGACAGCAGACTAATGAAAAACTGTTTTTT. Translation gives CASSLELGQQTNEKLFF.

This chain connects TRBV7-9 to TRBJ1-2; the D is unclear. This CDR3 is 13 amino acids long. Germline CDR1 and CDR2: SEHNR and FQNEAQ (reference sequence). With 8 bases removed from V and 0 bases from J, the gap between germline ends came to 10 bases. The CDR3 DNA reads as TGTGCCAGCTCAACCGGAGCTAACTATGGCTACACCTTC. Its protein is CASSTGANYGYTF. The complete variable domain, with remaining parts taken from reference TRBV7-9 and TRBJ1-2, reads DTGVSQNPRHKITKRGQNVTFRCDPISEHNRLYWYRQTLGQGPEFLTYFQNEAQLEKSRLLSDRFSAERPKGSFSTLEIQRTEQGDSAMYLCASSTGANYGYTFGSGTRLTVV.

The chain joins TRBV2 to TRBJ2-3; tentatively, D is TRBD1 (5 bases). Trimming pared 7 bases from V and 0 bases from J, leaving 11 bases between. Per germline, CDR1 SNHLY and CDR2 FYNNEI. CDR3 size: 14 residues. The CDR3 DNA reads TGTGCCAGCACCCTCCAGGGAAGCACAGATACGCAGTATTTT. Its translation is CASTLQGSTDTQYF.

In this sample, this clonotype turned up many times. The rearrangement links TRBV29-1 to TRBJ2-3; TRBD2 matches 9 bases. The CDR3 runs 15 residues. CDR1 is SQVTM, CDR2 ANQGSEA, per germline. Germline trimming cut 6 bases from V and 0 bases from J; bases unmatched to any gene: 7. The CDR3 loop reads CSVDFGLASTDTQYF. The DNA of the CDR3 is TGCAGCGTCGATTTTGGACTAGCGAGCACAGATACGCAGTATTTT.

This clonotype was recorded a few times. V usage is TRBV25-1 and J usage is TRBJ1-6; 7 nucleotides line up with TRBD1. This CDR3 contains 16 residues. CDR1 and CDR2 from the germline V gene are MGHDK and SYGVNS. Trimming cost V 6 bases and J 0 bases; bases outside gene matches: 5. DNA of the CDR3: TGTGCCAGCAGCCGAGGGGGCGGCTCCTATAATTCACCCCTCCACTTT. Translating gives CASSRGGGSYNSPLHF.

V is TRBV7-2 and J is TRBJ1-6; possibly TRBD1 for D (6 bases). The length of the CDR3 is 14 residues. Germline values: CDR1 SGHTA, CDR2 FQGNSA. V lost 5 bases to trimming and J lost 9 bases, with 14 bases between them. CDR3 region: CASSPQGLSSPLHF. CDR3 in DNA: TGTGCCAGCAGCCCTCAGGGGCTTAGTTCACCCCTCCACTTT.

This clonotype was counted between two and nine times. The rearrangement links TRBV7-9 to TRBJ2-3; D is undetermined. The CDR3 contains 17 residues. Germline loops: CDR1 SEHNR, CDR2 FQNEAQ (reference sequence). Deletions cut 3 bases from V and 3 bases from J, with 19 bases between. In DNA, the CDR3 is TGTGCCAGCAGCTTTCCTCATTGGGGAAAGCAAACAGATACGCAGTATTTT. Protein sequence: CASSFPHWGKQTDTQYF. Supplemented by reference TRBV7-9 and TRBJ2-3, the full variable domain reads DTGVSQNPRHKITKRGQNVTFRCDPISEHNRLYWYRQTLGQGPEFLTYFQNEAQLEKSRLLSDRFSAERPKGSFSTLEIQRTEQGDSAMYLCASSFPHWGKQTDTQYFGPGTRLTVL.

For the CDR3, the DNA is TGCGCCAGCAGCTTGGCAGGGTGGAGCAACGAGCAGTACTTC. Its translation: CASSLAGWSNEQYF. This chain links TRBV5-1 with TRBJ2-7; a possible D gene is TRBD1 (5 bases). Germline V gene lookup returns CDR1 SGHRS and CDR2 YFSETQ. V was cut by 0 bases and J by 5 bases, with 12 bases left in between. The CDR3 is 14 residues long.

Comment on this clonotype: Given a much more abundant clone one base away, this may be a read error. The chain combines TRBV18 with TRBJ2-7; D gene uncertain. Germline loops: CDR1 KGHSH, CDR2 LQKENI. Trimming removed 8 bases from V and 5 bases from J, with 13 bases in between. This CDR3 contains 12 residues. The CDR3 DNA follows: TGTGCCAGCGGGCTCCATGGGGACGAGCAGTACTTC. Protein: CASGLHGDEQYF. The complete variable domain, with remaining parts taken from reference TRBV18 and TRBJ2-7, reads NAGVMQNPRHLVRRRGQEARLRCSPMKGHSHVYWYRQLPEEGLKFMVYLQKENIIDESGMPKERFSAEFPKEGPSILRIQQVVRGDSAAYFCASGLHGDEQYFGPGTRLTVT.

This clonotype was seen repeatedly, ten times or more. The CDR3 reads CASRTRRNTEAFF. DNA for the CDR3: TGCGCCAGCAGAACCAGGAGGAACACTGAAGCTTTCTTT. V is TRBV4-1 and J is TRBJ1-1; D is ambiguous. Trimming pared 6 bases from V and 1 base from J, leaving 9 bases between. The CDR3 runs 13 residues. Per germline, CDR1 MGHRA and CDR2 YSYEKL.

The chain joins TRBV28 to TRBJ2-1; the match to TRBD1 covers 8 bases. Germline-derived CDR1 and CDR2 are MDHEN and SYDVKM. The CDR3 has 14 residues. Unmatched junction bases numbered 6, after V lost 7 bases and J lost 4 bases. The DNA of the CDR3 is TGTGCCAGCATCGCGGACAGGGAATACAATGAGCAGTTCTTC. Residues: CASIADREYNEQFF.